This T cell receptor beta chain was recovered during a study of CD8 T cells in ankylosing spondylitis. The CDR3 spans 15 residues. Germline V gives CDR1 DFQATT, CDR2 SNEGSKA (reference sequence). With respect to this clonotype: A much larger clone is a single base away; this may be a read error.

Via MiXCR, TCRdb re-called the 5' RACE reads, giving one row per CDR3 protein. The sample has about 160,000 distinct CDR3 sequences, approximately 9% seen once; the top ten hold roughly 15%. The receptor was derived from a female donor with ankylosing spondylitis or in good health (not recorded which). The material sequenced was blood, either unsorted or a sorted T cell fraction (not recorded which). The chain employs TRBV20-1 and TRBJ2-1, with D perhaps matching TRBD1 or TRBD2 (5 bases each). CDR3 DNA: TGCTGTGCTGTGCTGGGGGTAAACTTGGGAAATGAGCAGTTCTTC. The encoded protein is CCAVLGVNLGNEQFF.